This T cell receptor beta chain stems from a study of blood T cell repertoires in COVID-19. Study details: The United States, Italy and Spain provided the acute and convalescent COVID-19 samples. The cDNA or gDNA used as material had been derived from T cells, B-cell-depleted T cells, or PBMCs.

This CDR3 has 12 residues. Trimming removed 4 bases from V and 6 bases from J; junction bases left unmatched: 2. The germline V gene has CDR1 SEHNR and CDR2 FQNEAQ (reference sequence). Per the original data handling: Nucleated cell number was recorded as an estimate derived from reference gene primer amplification. Assay: immunoSEQ multiplex PCR; the TCRdb copy retains only in-frame clones and omits some. That table is the source of V, J and clone size, and D and trimming were worked out from the DNA. The sample records under 150,000 clones, approximately 85% being singletons. This clone was observed a few times.

What was sequenced was peripheral blood. This chain connects TRBV7-9 to TRBJ1-2; TRBD1 aligns across 7 bases. The TCR comes from a man aged 40-55 years with acute or convalescent COVID-19. CDR3 amino acids: CASSYGQDGYTF. For the CDR3, the DNA is TGTGCCAGCAGCTATGGACAGGATGGCTACACCTTC.